Below, one TCR beta chain is given with its context. The record originates from a study of blood T cell repertoires in COVID-19. CDR3 size: 15 residues. Trimming cost V 0 bases and J 5 bases; bases outside gene matches: 5. CDR1 and CDR2 (germline): SGDLS, YYNGEE. Measured with immunoSEQ multiplex PCR; TCRdb has only the in-frame clones, and not every one. This table has about 180,000 clones, about 80% appearing once. Sequenced material: PBMCs or T cells enriched from blood (not recorded which). The chain employs TRBV9 and TRBJ2-3; 8 bases map to TRBD2. The TCR was taken from a man between 60 and 75 years old who had been exposed to COVID-19. The CDR3 spells CASSVDGRALDTQYF. CDR3 coding DNA: TGTGCCAGCAGCGTAGACGGGAGGGCCTTAGATACGCAGTATTTT.